The source of this TCR beta chain is a study of blood T cell repertoires in COVID-19 (dated by TCRdb to 2018 to 2020). Context from the whole study: Samples covering the acute and convalescent phases of COVID-19 were provided by collaborators in the United States, Italy and Spain. The material from the prospective study consisted of cDNA or gDNA derived from T cells, B-cell-depleted T cells, or PBMCs. The dataset comprised deeply sampled blood TCRbeta repertoires from subjects exposed to, actively infected with, or recovered from COVID-19. The repertoires were made available in a free public database intended to serve as a resource for research on the immune response to SARS-CoV-2. The samples were drawn from two sources: the first 160 participants of the ongoing ImmuneRACE study, and fewer than 1,500 subjects contributed by 6 global collaborators. Sample metadata almost always included a de-identified subject ID, COVID-19 status, age in years and sex. Where HLA class I and class II types were available, the types were taken from metadata supplied by the sample provider, not from assay-based typing. Results and caveats for the whole study, not just this receptor: Clinical and demographic metadata were provided uncurated, with the amount varying by source and participant.

TCRbeta CDR3 regions were amplified from genomic DNA using the immunoSEQ Assay, a bias-controlled multiplex PCR. The study's own analysis went as follows. The number of nucleated cells in each sample was estimated by amplification of reference gene primers within the assay. Sequence reads were collapsed and filtered to measure the absolute abundance of every unique TCRbeta CDR3 rearrangement. For each sample, productive Simpson clonality was calculated as the square root of Simpson's diversity index over productive rearrangements. In its TCRdb copy, this immuneACCESS table keeps in-frame sequences only and misses some clones. Where compared with another copy, unresolved V genes explain less than half of these, and the others have no known cause. The V and J calls and clone size were taken over from that table, and D and trimming were inferred from the DNA. The sample table contains approximately 270,000 clones; only one count was recorded for around 88% of them. In total, the top ten clones hold approximately 1.3% of the sample.

The CDR3 goes from the cysteine to the phenylalanine over 19 residues. The DNA shown is the 57-base CDR3, in frame from base 1. For this chain, trimming is 1 base at the V end and 1 base at the J end, and the number of junction bases without a gene match is 12. The germline V gene (reference sequence) sets CDR1 to SEHNR and CDR2 to FQNEAQ. A note on this clone: The antigen it recognizes is unknown. No per-base quality is available; no much larger clone lies one base away.

Collaborating institutions collected whole blood in K2EDTA tubes following their own protocols. For TCRbeta analysis, collaborators shipped samples in one of three forms: frozen whole blood, isolated PBMCs, or DNA extracted from either of those sample types. The sequenced sample consisted of peripheral blood. This receptor was identified in a man at least 80 years old with acute or convalescent COVID-19. This chain joins TRBV7-9 to TRBJ2-4; TRBD1 lines up with 8 middle nucleotides. The CDR3 region: CASSLEGQGASWAKNIQYF. The nucleotide sequence is TGTGCCAGCAGCTTAGAGGGGCAGGGGGCGTCTTGGGCCAAAAACATTCAGTACTTC.